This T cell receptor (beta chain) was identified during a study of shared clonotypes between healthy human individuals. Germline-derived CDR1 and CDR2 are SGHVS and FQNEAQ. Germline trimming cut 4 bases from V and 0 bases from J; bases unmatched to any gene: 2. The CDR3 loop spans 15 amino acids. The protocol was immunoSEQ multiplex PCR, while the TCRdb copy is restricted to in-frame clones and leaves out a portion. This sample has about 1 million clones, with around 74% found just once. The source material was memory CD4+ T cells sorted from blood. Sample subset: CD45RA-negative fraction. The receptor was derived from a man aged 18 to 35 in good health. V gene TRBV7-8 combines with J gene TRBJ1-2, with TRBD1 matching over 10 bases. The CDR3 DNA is TGTGCCAGCAGCTCTGGACAGGGGGCTAACTATGGCTACACCTTC. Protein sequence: CASSSGQGANYGYTF.